The sequence of this T cell receptor (beta chain) was determined in a study of T cells expressing NK-cell markers. About the study: CD3+CD56+NKG2C+, CD3+CD56+NKG2C- and CD3+CD56-NKG2C+ T cells, once sorted, supplied the TCR beta repertoires. Points from the study as a whole: In several donors, dominant clonotypes made up roughly 28.3-65% of CD3+CD56-NKG2C+ cells.

TCRdb reworked the 5' RACE reads into one entry per CDR3 protein, no DNA. The repertoire table contains 550,000 to 600,000 distinct CDR3 sequences. In the case of this clonotype: Its antigen is unknown.

Per germline, CDR1 SGHRS and CDR2 YFSETQ. The CDR3 sequence is 15 residues long. The chain uses TRBV5-1 and TRBJ2-3; the TRBD1 assignment by TCRdb is unverifiable without DNA. The source of this sequence is a man aged 18 to 30 in good health. The sample was blood T cells: a sorted CD56 or NKG2C T cell subset, CD4+ or CD8+ T cells, or bulk PBMC T cells (not recorded which). CDR3 loop: CASSLHREMRDTQYF.